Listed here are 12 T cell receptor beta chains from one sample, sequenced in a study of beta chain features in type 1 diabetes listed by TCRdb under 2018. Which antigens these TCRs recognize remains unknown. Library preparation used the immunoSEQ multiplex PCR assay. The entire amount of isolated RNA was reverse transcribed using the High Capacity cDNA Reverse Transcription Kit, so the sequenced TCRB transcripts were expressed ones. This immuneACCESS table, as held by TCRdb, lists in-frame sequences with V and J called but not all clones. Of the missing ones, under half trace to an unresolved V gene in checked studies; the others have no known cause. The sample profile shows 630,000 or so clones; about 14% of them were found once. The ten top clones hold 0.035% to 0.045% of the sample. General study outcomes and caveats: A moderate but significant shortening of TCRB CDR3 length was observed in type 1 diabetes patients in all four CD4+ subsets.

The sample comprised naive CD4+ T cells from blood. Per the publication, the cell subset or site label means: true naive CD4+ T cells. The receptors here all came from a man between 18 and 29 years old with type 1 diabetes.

CDR3 in DNA: TGCGCCAGCAGCCCGGACGGATACTACGAGCAGTACTTC. Amino acids: CASSPDGYYEQYF. The chain recombines TRBV5-1 with TRBJ2-7; no clear D. The CDR3 is 13 amino acids. Trimming took off 4 bases at V and 3 bases at J, with 11 bases between the two ends. Germline values: CDR1 SGHRS, CDR2 YFSETQ.

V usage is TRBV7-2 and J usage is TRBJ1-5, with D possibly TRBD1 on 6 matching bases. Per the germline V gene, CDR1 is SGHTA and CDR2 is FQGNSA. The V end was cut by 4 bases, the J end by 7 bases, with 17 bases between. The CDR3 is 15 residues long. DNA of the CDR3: TGTGCCAGCAGCTCTAGGCAGGGGATGGGACAGCCCCAGCATTTT. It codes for CASSSRQGMGQPQHF.

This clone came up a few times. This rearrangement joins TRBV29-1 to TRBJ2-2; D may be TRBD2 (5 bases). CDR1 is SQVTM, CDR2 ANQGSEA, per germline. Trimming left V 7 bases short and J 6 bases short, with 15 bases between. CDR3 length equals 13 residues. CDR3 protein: CSASEGFSGELFF. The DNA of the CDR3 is TGCAGCGCCTCTGAGGGCTTTTCCGGGGAGCTGTTTTTT.

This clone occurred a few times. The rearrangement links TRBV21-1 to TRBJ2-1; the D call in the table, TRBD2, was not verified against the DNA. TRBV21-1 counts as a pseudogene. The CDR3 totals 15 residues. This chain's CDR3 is CASTSGSGRANEQFF. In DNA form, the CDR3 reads TGTGCCAGCACCTCGGGGAGCGGGAGGGCCAATGAGCAGTTCTTC.

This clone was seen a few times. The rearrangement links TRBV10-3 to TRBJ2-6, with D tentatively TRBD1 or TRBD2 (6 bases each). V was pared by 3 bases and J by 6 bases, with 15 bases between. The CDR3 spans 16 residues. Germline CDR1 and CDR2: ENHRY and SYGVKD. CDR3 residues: CAISDPVGGQANVLTF. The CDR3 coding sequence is TGTGCCATCAGTGACCCGGTGGGGGGCCAGGCCAACGTCCTGACTTTC.

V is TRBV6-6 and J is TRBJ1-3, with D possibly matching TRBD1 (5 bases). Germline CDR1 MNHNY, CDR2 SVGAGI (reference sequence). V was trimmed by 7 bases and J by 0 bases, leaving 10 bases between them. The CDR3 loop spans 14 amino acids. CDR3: CASTFDSSGNTIYF. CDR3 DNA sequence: TGTGCCAGCACCTTTGACAGCTCTGGAAACACCATATATTTT.

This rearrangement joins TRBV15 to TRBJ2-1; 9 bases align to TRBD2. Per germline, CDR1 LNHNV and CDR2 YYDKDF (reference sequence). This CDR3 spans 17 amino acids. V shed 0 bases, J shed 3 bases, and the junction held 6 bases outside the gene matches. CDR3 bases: TGTGCCACCAGCAGAGATCGGGGACTAGCTCTCTACAATGAGCAGTTCTTC. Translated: CATSRDRGLALYNEQFF.

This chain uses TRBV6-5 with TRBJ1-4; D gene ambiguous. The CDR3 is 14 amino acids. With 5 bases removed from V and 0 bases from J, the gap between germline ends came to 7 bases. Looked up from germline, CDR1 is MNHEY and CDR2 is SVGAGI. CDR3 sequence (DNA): TGTGCCAGCAGTGGGCATGCAACTAATGAAAAACTGTTTTTT. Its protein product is CASSGHATNEKLFF.

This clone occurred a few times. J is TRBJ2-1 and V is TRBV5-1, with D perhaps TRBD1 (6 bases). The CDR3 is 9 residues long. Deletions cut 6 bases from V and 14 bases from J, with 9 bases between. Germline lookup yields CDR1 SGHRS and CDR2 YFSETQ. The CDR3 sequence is CASIEGEFF. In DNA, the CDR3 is TGCGCCAGCATAGAGGGGGAGTTCTTC.

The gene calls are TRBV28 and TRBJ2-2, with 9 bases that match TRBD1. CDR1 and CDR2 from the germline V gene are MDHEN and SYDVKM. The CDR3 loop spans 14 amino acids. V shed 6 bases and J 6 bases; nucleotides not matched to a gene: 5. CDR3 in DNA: TGTGCCAGCAGCCGGACAGGGGAGGCCGGGGAGCTGTTTTTT. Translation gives CASSRTGEAGELFF.

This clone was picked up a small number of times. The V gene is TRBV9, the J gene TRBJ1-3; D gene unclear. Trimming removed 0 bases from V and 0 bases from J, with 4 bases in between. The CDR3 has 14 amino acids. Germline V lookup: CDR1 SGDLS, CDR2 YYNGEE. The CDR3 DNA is TGTGCCAGCAGCGTAGAAACCTCTGGAAACACCATATATTTT. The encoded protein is CASSVETSGNTIYF. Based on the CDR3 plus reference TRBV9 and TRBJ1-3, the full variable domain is DSGVTQTPKHLITATGQRVTLRCSPRSGDLSVYWYQQSLDQGLQFLIQYYNGEERAKGNILERFSAQQFPDLHSELNLSSLELGDSALYFCASSVETSGNTIYFGEGSWLTVV.

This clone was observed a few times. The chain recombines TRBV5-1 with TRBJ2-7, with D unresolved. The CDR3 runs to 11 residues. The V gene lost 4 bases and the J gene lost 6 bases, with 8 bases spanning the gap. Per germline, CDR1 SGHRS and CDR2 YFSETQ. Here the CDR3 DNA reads TGCGCCAGCAGCCAAGACATCGAGCAGTACTTC. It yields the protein CASSQDIEQYF.